What follows are 30 T cell receptor beta chains derived from one specimen sequenced in a study of CD8 T cell repertoires and HIV-1 epitope variants. The repertoire was sequenced with immunoSEQ multiplex PCR; TCRdb's copy has only in-frame clones and lacks some. The sample comprises approximately 6,700 clones, 50% to 70% of which are singletons, and over 35% rests with the top ten. These TCRs are of unknown antigen specificity. The sequenced sample was cultured CD8+ T cells derived from PBMCs. Receptors originate from a male donor with HIV.

The V call is TRBV7-9, the J call TRBJ1-1, with 7 bases aligning to TRBD1. Germline loops: CDR1 SEHNR, CDR2 FQNEAQ (reference sequence). The V gene end was trimmed by 10 bases and the J gene end by 1 base; junction bases not matched to a gene: 6. CDR3 length: 13 amino acids. CDR3 nucleotides: TGTGCCACTCGACAGGGCGGGAACACTGAAGCTTTCTTT. It is translated as CATRQGGNTEAFF.

The rearrangement links TRBV6-6 to TRBJ1-5; 8 bases map to TRBD1. Looked up from germline, CDR1 is MNHNY and CDR2 is SVGAGI (reference sequence). Trimming removed 10 bases from V and 2 bases from J; junction bases left unmatched: 7. The CDR3 is 14 amino acids. The CDR3 sequence is CATSGGVRNQPQHF. CDR3 sequence (DNA): TGTGCCACATCAGGGGGCGTTCGCAATCAGCCCCAGCATTTT.

This clone came up a few times. The J gene is TRBJ1-1, the V gene TRBV11-1; D gene unclear. V was clipped by 5 bases and J by 1 base, with 14 bases between them. Germline values: CDR1 SGHAT, CDR2 FQDESV (reference sequence). This CDR3 has 15 amino acids. CDR3 nucleotides: TGTGCCAGCAGCCCCCAGGCGATCCCGAACACTGAAGCTTTCTTT. Translating it yields CASSPQAIPNTEAFF.

V and J are TRBV18 and TRBJ2-7, with TRBD2 identical over 7 bases. V was pared by 4 bases and J by 7 bases, with 7 bases of the junction left unmatched. The CDR3 runs 13 residues. Per the germline V gene, CDR1 is KGHSH and CDR2 is LQKENI. The DNA of the CDR3 is TGTGCCAGCTCACTCTCCACAGCGGGGGAGCAGTACTTC. Amino acids: CASSLSTAGEQYF.

The CDR3 loop reads CATSGVLRGGETQYF. CDR3 DNA sequence: TGTGCCACCAGCGGTGTATTGCGGGGTGGTGAGACCCAGTACTTC. The chain joins TRBV15 to TRBJ2-5; D possibly corresponds to TRBD2 (6 bases). The ends were cut back, 5 bases at V and 5 bases at J, with 18 bases in the middle. This CDR3 contains 15 residues. Germline V lookup: CDR1 LNHNV, CDR2 YYDKDF (reference sequence).

This chain connects TRBV10-3 to TRBJ1-1; the D gene is possibly TRBD1 (6 bases). The CDR3 is 16 residues long. From germline, CDR1 is ENHRY and CDR2 SYGVKD. The V gene lost 0 bases and the J gene lost 2 bases, with 13 bases spanning the gap. The CDR3 sequence: CAISESAGDLNTEAFF. The CDR3 nucleotides read TGTGCCATCAGTGAGTCCGCAGGGGATCTAAACACTGAAGCTTTCTTT.

The genes are TRBV6-5 and TRBJ2-4; D might be TRBD1 (5 bases). CDR3 length: 13 amino acids. Trimming left V 4 bases short and J 4 bases short, with 8 bases between. The V gene's germline CDR1 is MNHEY and CDR2 SVGAGI. CDR3 region: CASSSGRKNIQYF. In DNA form, the CDR3 reads TGTGCCAGCAGTTCAGGGCGAAAAAACATTCAGTACTTC.

This clone was detected only a few times. The V gene is TRBV10-1, the J gene TRBJ2-1; 10 nucleotides agree with TRBD2. Germline V gene lookup returns CDR1 WNHNN and CDR2 SYGVQD (reference sequence). V shed 3 bases and J 3 bases; nucleotides not matched to a gene: 5. The CDR3 sequence is 16 residues long. CDR3 residues: CASSDGAGGDYNEQFF. The DNA for the CDR3 is TGCGCCAGCAGTGATGGAGCGGGAGGGGACTACAATGAGCAGTTCTTC.

The gene calls are TRBV27 and TRBJ2-3; D call uncertain. Germline-derived CDR1 and CDR2 are MNHEY and SMNVEV (reference sequence). CDR3 size: 15 residues. V gave up 6 bases and J gave up 2 bases, with 15 bases separating them. CDR3 protein: CASSPARDVTDTQYF. CDR3 in DNA: TGTGCCAGCAGCCCCGCTAGAGACGTCACAGATACGCAGTATTTT.

The rearrangement joins TRBV4-1 to TRBJ1-5; D remains unclear. Germline V CDR1 and CDR2: MGHRA, YSYEKL. CDR3 length: 15 amino acids. V gave up 0 bases and J gave up 0 bases, with 6 bases separating them. This CDR3 reads CASSQDLYSNQPQHF. The CDR3 DNA is TGCGCCAGCAGCCAAGATCTGTATAGCAATCAGCCCCAGCATTTT.

J is TRBJ1-2 and V is TRBV2; D unresolved. V lost 6 bases, J lost 7 bases, and 12 bases lay in between. The CDR3 contains 12 residues. The germline gives CDR1 SNHLY, CDR2 FYNNEI. The CDR3 nucleotides are TGTGCCAGCAGGGAAACCTCTCCTGGCTACACCTTC. It encodes CASRETSPGYTF. Complete variable domain (other parts from reference TRBV2 and TRBJ1-2): EPEVTQTPSHQVTQMGQEVILRCVPISNHLYFYWYRQILGQKVEFLVSFYNNEISEKSEIFDDQFSVERPDGSNFTLKIRSTKLEDSAMYFCASRETSPGYTFGSGTRLTVV.

This rearrangement joins TRBV25-1 to TRBJ2-7, with D possibly TRBD1 on 7 matching bases. The ends were cut back, 2 bases at V and 5 bases at J, with 16 bases in the middle. Germline CDR1 is MGHDK and CDR2 is SYGVNS. This CDR3 comprises 15 residues. The CDR3 is CASSEGTQGGNEQYF. The CDR3 DNA reads TGTGCCAGCAGTGAAGGTACTCAGGGGGGAAACGAGCAGTACTTC.

The V call is TRBV5-6, the J call TRBJ1-4, with D unclear. Germline CDR1 reads SGHDT; CDR2 reads YYEEEE. V was pared by 5 bases and J by 5 bases, with 10 bases between. This CDR3 has 13 amino acids. The CDR3 sequence: CASSRGGNEKLFF. The DNA of the CDR3 is TGTGCCAGCAGTCGGGGAGGAAATGAAAAACTGTTTTTT.

The rearrangement uses TRBV29-1 and TRBJ2-7; D unresolved. CDR1 SQVTM and CDR2 ANQGSEA come from the germline V gene. This CDR3 comprises 12 residues. Trimming took 3 bases from V and 5 from J, leaving 11 bases between them. The CDR3 reads CSVEGLGNEQYF. The DNA for the CDR3 is TGCAGCGTTGAGGGGTTGGGGAACGAGCAGTACTTC.

The sample holds one count of this clone. The chain joins TRBV30 to TRBJ2-5; 10 nucleotides line up with TRBD1. This CDR3 comprises 16 residues. Germline CDR1 GTSNPN, CDR2 SVGIG (reference sequence). Trimming at V came to 1 base and at J to 4 bases, leaving 9 bases not matched to a gene. This CDR3 reads CAWSAEDRGLSETQYF. CDR3 bases: TGTGCCTGGAGTGCCGAAGACAGGGGGCTCTCAGAGACCCAGTACTTC.

This clone was observed once. The chain employs TRBV4-2 and TRBJ1-1; weak D call: TRBD1 (5 bases). The V gene lost 10 bases and the J gene lost 1 base, with 19 bases spanning the gap. The germline gives CDR1 LGHNA, CDR2 YNFKEQ. The CDR3 loop spans 15 amino acids. The CDR3 bases are TGTGCCACCAACAGAGTCCCAGGACAGAACACTGAAGCTTTCTTT. It is translated as CATNRVPGQNTEAFF.

The genes are TRBV5-6 and TRBJ2-5; D remains ambiguous. CDR1 and CDR2 (germline): SGHDT, YYEEEE. Trimming removed 1 base at V and 2 bases at J, with 6 bases between. The CDR3 is 13 amino acids. The CDR3: CASSLSGQETQYF. As DNA, the CDR3 is TGTGCCAGCAGCTTGTCAGGTCAAGAGACCCAGTACTTC.

This sequence joins TRBV19 and TRBJ2-2; D is possibly TRBD1 (5 bases). Germline assignment: CDR1 LNHDA and CDR2 SQIVND (reference sequence). The V end was cut by 9 bases, the J end by 6 bases, with 11 bases between. This CDR3 is built from 12 residues. The CDR3 sequence: CASTQGSGELFF. The CDR3 nucleotides are TGTGCCAGCACTCAGGGTTCCGGGGAGCTGTTTTTT.

The chain recombines TRBV28 with TRBJ1-6, with TRBD1 matching over 10 bases. This CDR3 has 14 residues. The germline V gene has CDR1 MDHEN and CDR2 SYDVKM. After removal of 8 bases from V and 11 bases from J, the junction contained 9 bases not matched to a gene. CDR3 sequence (DNA): TGTGCCAGCCATCGGACAGGGGGACGGACACCCCTCCACTTT. Protein product: CASHRTGGRTPLHF.

This clone was seen a few times. The chain links TRBV4-1 to TRBJ2-6, with D tentatively TRBD1 or TRBD2 (5 bases each). The germline CDR1 and CDR2 sequences are MGHRA and YSYEKL. The CDR3 runs 18 residues. The V end lost 0 bases, the J end lost 0 bases, and 12 bases lay between the germline ends. CDR3 coding DNA: TGCGCCAGCAGCCAAGACTGGACGGGACCCTCTGGGGCCAACGTCCTGACTTTC. As protein: CASSQDWTGPSGANVLTF.

This clone was seen a handful of times. V gene TRBV10-3 combines with J gene TRBJ1-5; D remains ambiguous. The germline CDR1 and CDR2 sequences are ENHRY and SYGVKD. Trimming took off 3 bases at V and 2 bases at J, with 8 bases between the two ends. The CDR3 totals 14 residues. CDR3 protein: CAISDRGGNQPQHF. Here the CDR3 DNA reads TGTGCCATCAGTGATCGGGGTGGCAATCAGCCCCAGCATTTT.

The CDR3 DNA is TGCGCCAGCAGCTTATCCGGGACAGGGGTGGAGACCCAGTACTTC. Amino acids: CASSLSGTGVETQYF. The rearrangement joins TRBV5-1 to TRBJ2-5; 10 nucleotides match TRBD1. Germline trimming cut 2 bases from V and 5 bases from J; bases unmatched to any gene: 6. The CDR3 has 15 residues. CDR1 is SGHRS and CDR2 is YFSETQ in the germline V gene. The full variable domain, in which reference TRBV5-1 and TRBJ2-5 provide the parts outside the CDR3, is KAGVTQTPRYLIKTRGQQVTLSCSPISGHRSVSWYQQTPGQGLQFLFEYFSETQRNKGNFPGRFSGRQFSNSRSEMNVSTLELGDSALYLCASSLSGTGVETQYFGPGTRLLVL.

This chain links TRBV2 with TRBJ2-1; 8 positions agree with TRBD2. This CDR3 region has 16 residues. Germline CDR1 reads SNHLY; CDR2 reads FYNNEI. Losses at the gene ends were 1 base for V and 7 bases for J; bases not matched to a gene: 9. CDR3 amino acids: CASSEVRAGAYNEQFF. The CDR3 nucleotides read TGTGCCAGCAGTGAAGTTCGAGCGGGGGCTTATAATGAGCAGTTCTTC.

The chain has TRBV2 and TRBJ2-3; D may correspond to TRBD1 or TRBD2 (5 bases each). This CDR3 is 16 amino acids long. Trimming took 5 bases from V and 0 from J, leaving 15 bases between them. The germline CDR1 and CDR2 sequences are SNHLY and FYNNEI. The CDR3 here is CASSHVPRGSTDTQYF. The CDR3 DNA sequence: TGTGCCAGCAGTCACGTCCCGAGGGGAAGCACAGATACGCAGTATTTT.

This chain uses TRBV27 with TRBJ1-3, with D possibly being TRBD1 (5 bases). Trimming left V 5 bases short and J 0 bases short, with 14 bases between. The CDR3 covers 16 residues. CDR1 MNHEY and CDR2 SMNVEV come from the germline V gene (reference sequence). CDR3 loop: CASSIAGPSSGNTIYF. CDR3 DNA sequence: TGTGCCAGCAGTATCGCAGGGCCCTCCTCTGGAAACACCATATATTTT.

The V and J genes are TRBV4-2 and TRBJ2-2; TRBD2 agrees at 7 bases. CDR1 and CDR2 from the germline V gene are LGHNA and YNFKEQ. The V gene end was trimmed by 2 bases and the J gene end by 6 bases; junction bases not matched to a gene: 12. The CDR3 has 17 amino acids. The CDR3 protein is CASSQIRAGDVSGELFF. The CDR3 nucleotides are TGTGCCAGCAGCCAAATTCGGGCGGGAGATGTCTCCGGGGAGCTGTTTTTT.

V usage is TRBV28 and J usage is TRBJ2-5; 8 nucleotides match TRBD1. The V gene's germline CDR1 is MDHEN and CDR2 SYDVKM. The V gene end was trimmed by 1 base and the J gene end by 4 bases; junction bases not matched to a gene: 8. The CDR3 covers 16 residues. CDR3 sequence (DNA): TGTGCCAGCAGTTTATCAGGACAGGGAGGACGAGAGACCCAGTACTTC. Amino acid sequence: CASSLSGQGGRETQYF.

The chain uses TRBV6-5 and TRBJ2-3; no reliable D call. Germline V gives CDR1 MNHEY, CDR2 SVGAGI. CDR3 length equals 15 residues. V shed 4 bases and J shed 1 base, with 12 bases lying between them. The CDR3 coding sequence is TGTGCCAGCAGTTTCTCTTCAGACCGCACAGATACGCAGTATTTT. Its protein is CASSFSSDRTDTQYF.

This chain uses TRBV5-6 with TRBJ1-1; maybe TRBD1 (6 bases). CDR3 size: 14 residues. The germline CDR1 and CDR2 sequences are SGHDT and YYEEEE. V lost 0 bases and J lost 3, with 9 bases in between. CDR3 residues: CASSLGTAYTEAFF. CDR3 nucleotide sequence: TGTGCCAGCAGCTTGGGGACAGCATACACTGAAGCTTTCTTT.

The chain employs TRBV6-5 and TRBJ2-1; tentatively, D is TRBD2 (5 bases). From germline, CDR1 is MNHEY and CDR2 SVGAGI. V dropped 8 bases and J dropped 8 bases, with 10 bases sitting between them. This CDR3 comprises 11 residues. The CDR3 protein is CASGRLDEQFF. In nucleotides, the CDR3 is TGTGCCAGCGGGAGATTGGATGAGCAGTTCTTC.